Listed here are 5 T cell receptor beta chains from one sample, sequenced in a study of identical twins. A single record per CDR3 protein comes from TCRdb applying MiXCR to the 5' RACE reads. The sample shows 1.5 million to 2 million distinct CDR3 sequences, around 33% of them seen only once. The sample was cord blood. These receptors originate from a newborn girl in good health.

This clonotype was detected a few times. The chain carries TRBV7-6 and TRBJ2-7; D not certain. Per germline, CDR1 SGHVS and CDR2 FNYEAQ. The ends were cut back, 5 bases at V and 3 bases at J, with 14 bases in the middle. The CDR3 covers 14 residues. The CDR3 is CASSPRRFDYEQYF. CDR3 DNA sequence: TGTGCCAGCAGCCCCCGGAGATTTGACTACGAGCAGTACTTC.

This chain connects TRBV2 to TRBJ2-7; 8 bases align to TRBD2. CDR3 size: 18 residues. CDR1 SNHLY and CDR2 FYNNEI come from the germline V gene. V trimming: 7 bases; J trimming: 5 bases; junction bases outside the gene matches: 22. The chain's CDR3 is CASMVYRGGLREFNEQYF. The DNA of the CDR3 is TGTGCCAGCATGGTTTACCGGGGGGGCCTCCGCGAATTTAACGAGCAGTACTTC.

The chain carries TRBV5-1 and TRBJ2-1; 12 bases agree with TRBD2. The V gene's germline CDR1 is SGHRS and CDR2 YFSETQ. This CDR3 contains 19 residues. Trimming removed 0 bases from V and 2 bases from J; junction bases left unmatched: 9. DNA of the CDR3: TGCGCCAGCAGCTTGGCTGTCCTTCGACTAGCGGGGGCCTACAATGAGCAGTTCTTC. Translated: CASSLAVLRLAGAYNEQFF.

This clonotype showed up many times. The chain combines TRBV27 with TRBJ2-1, with 8 bases that match TRBD2. The CDR3 loop spans 13 amino acids. Germline V lookup: CDR1 MNHEY, CDR2 SMNVEV (reference sequence). V shed 8 bases and J 5 bases; nucleotides not matched to a gene: 5. Here the CDR3 DNA reads TGTGCCAGCCGTTCGGGGGGGCACAATGAGCAGTTCTTC. Protein: CASRSGGHNEQFF.

The rearrangement links TRBV7-8 to TRBJ2-1; D unresolved. The V end lost 5 bases, the J end lost 0 bases, and 20 bases lay between the germline ends. The CDR3 consists of 18 residues. In germline, CDR1 is SGHVS, CDR2 FQNEAQ. The CDR3 loop is CASSARGPLLSSYNEQFF. The DNA for the CDR3 is TGTGCCAGCAGCGCCCGCGGACCTTTATTAAGCTCCTACAATGAGCAGTTCTTC.